Sequencing of this TCR beta chain was carried out in a study of T cell responses to AZD1222 COVID-19 vaccine. V was pared by 6 bases and J by 5 bases, with 16 bases between. Per the germline V gene, CDR1 is MDHEN and CDR2 is SYDVKM. The CDR3 runs to 15 residues. The assay was immunoSEQ multiplex PCR, and TCRdb's table has in-frame clones only and misses some. The data hold about 140,000 clones, with about 92% observed a single time. The source is an adult in good health. Sequenced here: peripheral blood, sampled on day 0 of AZD1222 vaccination. This chain connects TRBV28 to TRBJ1-4; D is perhaps TRBD1 (6 bases). CDR3 region: CASSTFSRGNEKLFF. The CDR3 DNA sequence: TGTGCCAGCAGCACTTTTTCCAGGGGAAATGAAAAACTGTTTTTT.